The present TCR beta chain was sequenced within a study of cytomegalovirus exposure and HLA in healthy donors. Study observations and caveats: Exclusion applied to some V segments, including TRBV6-2 and TRBV6-3, as they were indistinguishable. Associated with cytomegalovirus, according to the listing, were 150 to 200 TCR beta chains.

A few counts support this clone. Antigen: not known. This CDR3 is built from 13 residues. Trimming took off 5 bases at V and 2 bases at J, with 10 bases between the two ends. Germline values: CDR1 MDHEN, CDR2 SYDVKM. 13 Jbeta primers and 60 Vbeta primers were used for the PCR. Measured with immunoSEQ multiplex PCR; TCRdb has only the in-frame clones, and not every one. This sample carries more than 95,000 clones, 77% of them seen once, and the ten largest clones take around 13%. Each donor was nominally healthy when sampled (though unrecorded immune exposures were likely). Sequencing input: PBMCs. The receptor was isolated from a woman in her thirties or forties in good health and CMV-seropositive. The rearrangement uses TRBV28 and TRBJ2-7; perhaps TRBD2 as D (5 bases). The CDR3 is CASSRGGPYEQYF. For the CDR3, the DNA is TGTGCCAGCAGTCGAGGAGGTCCCTACGAGCAGTACTTC.